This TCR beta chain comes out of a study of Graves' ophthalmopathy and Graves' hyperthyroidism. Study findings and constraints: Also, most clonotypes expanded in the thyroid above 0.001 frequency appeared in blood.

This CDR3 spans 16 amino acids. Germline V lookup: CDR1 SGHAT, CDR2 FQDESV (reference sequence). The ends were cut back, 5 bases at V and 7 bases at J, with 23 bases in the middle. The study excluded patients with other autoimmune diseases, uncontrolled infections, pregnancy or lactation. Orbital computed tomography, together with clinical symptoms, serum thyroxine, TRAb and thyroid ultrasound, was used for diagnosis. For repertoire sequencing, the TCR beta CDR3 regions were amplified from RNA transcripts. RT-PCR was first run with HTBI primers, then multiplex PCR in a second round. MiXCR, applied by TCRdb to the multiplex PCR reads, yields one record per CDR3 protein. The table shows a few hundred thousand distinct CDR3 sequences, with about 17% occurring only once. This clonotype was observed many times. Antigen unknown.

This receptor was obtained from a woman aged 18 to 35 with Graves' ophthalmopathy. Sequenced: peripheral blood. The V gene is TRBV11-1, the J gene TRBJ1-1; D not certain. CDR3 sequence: CASSPPRWVFNYEAFF. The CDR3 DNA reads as TGTGCCAGCAGCCCCCCCAGATGGGTGTTCAACTATGAAGCTTTCTTT.